This entry describes one T cell receptor (beta chain). Its specificity is not known. The germline V and J ends were trimmed by 8 bases and 7 bases, with 15 bases remaining between them. In germline, CDR1 is LNHDA, CDR2 SQIVND (reference sequence). CDR3 length equals 13 residues. Produced via immunoSEQ multiplex PCR; TCRdb's table is partial and in-frame only. The table has approximately 110,000 clones, roughly 80% seen once. The entry originates in a study of T cell responses to AZD1222 COVID-19 vaccine. The study's findings and limits: In a largely white British group with more females than males, clonal diversity was possibly underestimated. Distributed over spike, vaccine-associated CD4 TCRs predominated at 160-218 and 743-854. Only a handful of AZD1222 recipients were seropositive at baseline.

This clonotype was sampled from an adult in good health. The starting material was peripheral blood, obtained on day 0 of AZD1222 vaccination. The chain employs TRBV19 and TRBJ1-5; D possibly corresponds to TRBD1 (5 bases). CDR3 nucleotides: TGTGCCAGTGGGACGAGGGTGGACCAGCCCCAGCATTTT. Translation gives CASGTRVDQPQHF.